A single sample gave rise to the 28 T cell receptor beta chains below, sequenced in a study of blood T cells in healthy people across ages. Together with a sample-barcoded 5' primer, a J-beta primer mix was included in a second PCR lasting roughly 6 to 12 cycles. Each CDR3 protein is one row after TCRdb ran MiXCR on the 5' RACE reads. The profile shows approximately 690,000 distinct CDR3 sequences, 40% to 50% of them singletons. The sequenced sample was blood. These receptors were obtained from a man older than 75 in good health.

This chain joins TRBV20-1 and TRBJ2-1; weak D call: TRBD1 (6 bases). The CDR3 is 17 residues long. Germline V gene sequence: CDR1 DFQATT, CDR2 SNEGSKA (reference sequence). The germline V and J ends were trimmed by 1 base and 4 bases, with 20 bases remaining between them. The CDR3 coding sequence is TGCAGTGCTAGAGCGCCCTGGGGACACCCGCTATACAATGAGCAGTTCTTC. This sequence encodes CSARAPWGHPLYNEQFF.

The sample holds a few counts of this clonotype. J is TRBJ1-2 and V is TRBV20-1, with 9 bases that match TRBD1. Trimming at V came to 6 bases and at J to 5 bases, leaving 13 bases not matched to a gene. The germline CDR1 and CDR2 sequences are DFQATT and SNEGSKA (reference sequence). The CDR3 length is 15 residues. The chain's CDR3 is CSAGGTGIPSYGYTF. In DNA, the CDR3 is TGCAGTGCCGGGGGGACAGGGATCCCTAGTTATGGCTACACCTTC.

This clonotype was seen a handful of times. The rearrangement uses TRBV6-1 and TRBJ1-2; D call uncertain. V gave up 4 bases and J gave up 0 bases, with 6 bases separating them. The length of the CDR3 is 13 residues. From germline, CDR1 is MNHNS and CDR2 SASEGT. The CDR3 here is CASSASPNYGYTF. The CDR3, as DNA: TGTGCCAGCAGTGCGTCGCCTAACTATGGCTACACCTTC.

The chain combines TRBV10-3 with TRBJ2-1; D perhaps matches TRBD1 (5 bases). Looked up from germline, CDR1 is ENHRY and CDR2 is SYGVKD. CDR3 size: 15 residues. V gave up 0 bases and J gave up 10 bases, with 16 bases separating them. Written as DNA, the CDR3 is TGTGCCATCAGTGAGTCCGCCAGGGCCTTCTACGAGCAGTTCTTC. As protein: CAISESARAFYEQFF.

This clonotype was seen ten or more times. The rearrangement uses TRBV4-2 and TRBJ2-7; D unresolved. Trimming removed 0 bases from V and 1 base from J, with 10 bases in between. This CDR3 spans 15 amino acids. Germline V CDR1 and CDR2: LGHNA, YNFKEQ. CDR3 region: CASSQDQDLSYEQYF. In DNA form, the CDR3 reads TGTGCCAGCAGCCAAGATCAAGACTTATCCTACGAGCAGTACTTC.

This clonotype came up many times. The CDR3 is CASRPHRPDLSYEQYF. The CDR3 DNA is TGTGCCAGCCGGCCCCACCGACCCGATCTCTCCTACGAGCAGTACTTC. The V gene is TRBV2, the J gene TRBJ2-7; D unresolved. CDR1 SNHLY and CDR2 FYNNEI come from the germline V gene. The CDR3 contains 16 residues. V was shortened by 8 bases and J by 0 bases, with 20 bases between the two germline ends.

This clonotype has a handful of counts. This chain links TRBV12-3 or TRBV12-4 with TRBJ1-1; a weak D match, TRBD1 (6 bases). The CDR3 is made up of 13 amino acids. V lost 6 bases, J lost 4 bases, and 12 bases lay in between. The DNA of the CDR3 is TGTGCCAGCAGCTATCAGGGGCGCACTGAAGCTTTCTTT. This codes for CASSYQGRTEAFF.

This clonotype has at least ten counts. The chain uses TRBV12-3 or TRBV12-4 and TRBJ2-5, with D unresolved. The CDR3 sequence is 12 residues long. Deletions cut 3 bases from V and 7 bases from J, with 9 bases between. The CDR3 loop is CASSLDVGTQYF. CDR3 nucleotides: TGTGCCAGCAGTTTGGACGTGGGGACCCAGTACTTC.

The rearrangement uses TRBV5-1 and TRBJ2-5; 12 positions match TRBD2. Germline trimming cut 1 base from V and 3 bases from J; bases unmatched to any gene: 1. This CDR3 has 15 amino acids. Germline V gene data show CDR1 as SGHRS and CDR2 as YFSETQ. The chain's CDR3 is CASSLRLAGEETQYF. DNA for the CDR3: TGCGCCAGCAGCTTGAGACTAGCGGGGGAAGAGACCCAGTACTTC.

This chain uses TRBV6-1 with TRBJ2-2; D is undetermined. This CDR3 comprises 13 residues. Trimming left V 6 bases short and J 5 bases short, with 10 bases between. The germline CDR1 and CDR2 sequences are MNHNS and SASEGT. The chain's CDR3 is CASRERETGELFF. CDR3 sequence (DNA): TGTGCCAGCAGAGAAAGGGAAACCGGGGAGCTGTTTTTT.

Only a few counts were recorded for this clonotype. The rearrangement joins TRBV29-1 to TRBJ2-3; 12 bases align to TRBD2. The V gene end was trimmed by 4 bases and the J gene end by 4 bases; junction bases not matched to a gene: 3. The CDR3 spans 14 residues. Looked up from germline, CDR1 is SQVTM and CDR2 is ANQGSEA. CDR3 in DNA: TGCAGCGTTGGACTAGCGGGGGAAGCAGATACGCAGTATTTT. It specifies CSVGLAGEADTQYF.

V gene TRBV5-5 combines with J gene TRBJ2-4; the match to TRBD1 covers 7 bases. The J call is in doubt because the DNA end fits TRBJ2-7 better. The CDR3 totals 15 residues. The germline CDR1 and CDR2 sequences are SGHKS and YYEKEE (reference sequence). DNA of the CDR3: TGTGCCAGCAGCTTGGGCCAGACAGGGTGGTACGAGCAGTACTTC. This translates into CASSLGQTGWYEQYF.

The genes are TRBV2 and TRBJ2-7, with 9 positions matching TRBD2. With 0 bases clipped from V and 1 base from J, the junction kept 4 bases outside the gene matches. The germline CDR1 and CDR2 sequences are SNHLY and FYNNEI. CDR3 length: 16 amino acids. This CDR3 reads CASSEAGTSLSYEQYF. The CDR3 DNA reads TGTGCCAGCAGTGAAGCCGGGACTAGCTTATCCTACGAGCAGTACTTC.

V gene TRBV7-6 combines with J gene TRBJ2-5; tentative D call: TRBD1 (5 bases). The CDR3 spans 14 residues. Trimming removed 5 bases at V and 5 bases at J, with 15 bases between. Germline CDR1 and CDR2: SGHVS and FNYEAQ. CDR3 DNA: TGTGCCAGCAGCCGAAGGGGATCCTGGGAGACCCAGTACTTC. This gives the protein CASSRRGSWETQYF.

This clonotype has just a few counts. The genes are TRBV20-1 and TRBJ2-5; 12 bases are a match to TRBD2. Per germline, CDR1 DFQATT and CDR2 SNEGSKA (reference sequence). V trimming: 0 bases; J trimming: 2 bases; junction bases outside the gene matches: 16. The CDR3 runs to 20 residues. The CDR3 protein is CSARDSFRLAGGMGQETQYF. DNA of the CDR3: TGCAGTGCTAGAGATTCGTTTCGGCTAGCGGGGGGGATGGGGCAAGAGACCCAGTACTTC.

This clonotype was counted ten times or more. The V and J genes are TRBV4-3 and TRBJ2-3; 7 bases line up with TRBD1. V lost 7 bases and J lost 4; bases outside the gene matches: 14. The CDR3 is made up of 16 amino acids. From germline, CDR1 is LGHNA and CDR2 YSLEER. CDR3 amino acids: CASISPQEGAADTQYF. The CDR3 DNA reads TGCGCCAGCATTAGCCCCCAAGAGGGGGCAGCAGATACGCAGTATTTT.

In its sample, this clonotype was seen a few times. The V gene is TRBV12-3 or TRBV12-4, the J gene TRBJ2-7; D is tentatively TRBD1 or TRBD2 (5 bases each). The CDR3 length is 12 residues. V was trimmed by 6 bases and J by 4 bases, leaving 10 bases between them. CDR3 coding DNA: TGTGCCAGCAGGAGGGACCCTTACGAGCAGTACTTC. This encodes CASRRDPYEQYF.

V usage is TRBV10-2 and J usage is TRBJ2-1; a weak D match, TRBD1 (6 bases). The CDR3 covers 14 residues. The V gene lost 8 bases and the J gene lost 13 bases, with 24 bases spanning the gap. Germline V gene lookup returns CDR1 WSHSY and CDR2 SAAADI. The CDR3 bases are TGCGCCAGCCGACGTACCACAGGGATAGAGACCCAGTTCTTC. It encodes CASRRTTGIETQFF.

This clonotype was seen more than once but under ten times. V usage is TRBV20-1 and J usage is TRBJ2-7, with D tentatively TRBD2 (6 bases). V was pared by 3 bases and J by 1 base, with 16 bases between. The CDR3 spans 15 residues. The germline V gene has CDR1 DFQATT and CDR2 SNEGSKA (reference sequence). The CDR3 DNA follows: TGCAGTGCTAGCCTCCCCGGGACTGTATCCTACGAGCAGTACTTC. This encodes CSASLPGTVSYEQYF.

The gene calls are TRBV20-1 and TRBJ2-7; weak D call: TRBD2 (5 bases). The CDR3 is 15 amino acids. CDR1 is DFQATT, CDR2 SNEGSKA, per germline (reference sequence). V gave up 0 bases and J gave up 2 bases, with 14 bases separating them. The CDR3 region has the DNA TGCAGTGCTAGAGATAGTGGCGGGCGTACCTACGAGCAGTACTTC. Translated: CSARDSGGRTYEQYF.

The chain has TRBV20-1 and TRBJ2-7, with 9 bases aligning to TRBD2. Germline V gene sequence: CDR1 DFQATT, CDR2 SNEGSKA (reference sequence). The junction had 9 bases not matched to a gene; V was cut back by 0 bases and J by 0 bases. This CDR3 contains 17 residues. In nucleotides, the CDR3 is TGCAGTGCTAGAGATTGGCTAGCGGGGCTGAGCTCCTACGAGCAGTACTTC. As protein: CSARDWLAGLSSYEQYF.

This clonotype was detected only a few times. The J gene is TRBJ2-1, the V gene TRBV6-2 or TRBV6-3; possibly TRBD2 for D (6 bases). Trimming took 6 bases from V and 4 from J, leaving 13 bases between them. The germline gives CDR1 MNHEY, CDR2 SVGEGT. The CDR3 has 14 amino acids. In DNA form, the CDR3 reads TGTGCCAGCAGCCTAGCGCAGAAATACAATGAGCAGTTCTTC. Translated: CASSLAQKYNEQFF.

This chain uses TRBV24-1 with TRBJ2-1; D possibly corresponds to TRBD2 (6 bases). The CDR3 runs 15 residues. V lost 9 bases, J lost 2 bases, and 16 bases lay in between. Germline values: CDR1 KGHDR, CDR2 SFDVKD. The CDR3: CATGDREPAYNEQFF. CDR3 coding DNA: TGTGCCACCGGCGACCGGGAGCCAGCCTACAATGAGCAGTTCTTC.

The J gene is TRBJ1-6, the V gene TRBV9; possible D gene TRBD1, 5 bases. Germline CDR1 and CDR2: SGDLS and YYNGEE. This CDR3 region has 15 residues. V shed 4 bases and J shed 9 bases, with 17 bases lying between them. The CDR3 bases are TGTGCCAGCAGCCCAAGCGGGGGTGCAGGTTCACCCCTCCACTTT. Its protein is CASSPSGGAGSPLHF.

This clonotype appeared a single time. The chain links TRBV20-1 to TRBJ1-5; 8 nucleotides align to TRBD1. CDR1 is DFQATT, CDR2 SNEGSKA, per germline (reference sequence). With 6 bases clipped from V and 0 bases from J, the junction kept 10 bases outside the gene matches. This CDR3 region has 16 residues. This chain's CDR3 is CSALARGPYSNQPQHF. CDR3 coding DNA: TGCAGTGCCTTAGCCAGGGGGCCCTATAGCAATCAGCCCCAGCATTTT.

V and J are TRBV28 and TRBJ1-2; maybe TRBD1 (5 bases). The CDR3 covers 14 residues. Germline values: CDR1 MDHEN, CDR2 SYDVKM. The V gene lost 4 bases and the J gene lost 6 bases, with 15 bases spanning the gap. The CDR3 nucleotides are TGTGCCAGCAGTTGGGGGTCGCTGGGGGATGGCTACACCTTC. Protein: CASSWGSLGDGYTF.

Ten or more counts support this clonotype. V gene TRBV4-2 combines with J gene TRBJ2-7; perhaps D is TRBD1 or TRBD2 (5 bases each). Germline CDR1 reads LGHNA; CDR2 reads YNFKEQ. The V and J ends lost 3 bases and 4 bases respectively, with 22 bases between them. There are 17 residues in the CDR3. CDR3 nucleotide sequence: TGTGCCAGCAGCCAGCGAGGGGCCGGGTTGTCAGGATACGAGCAGTACTTC. Translation: CASSQRGAGLSGYEQYF.

The V and J genes are TRBV7-6 and TRBJ2-3, with TRBD1 matching 8 bases. Germline loops: CDR1 SGHVS, CDR2 FNYEAQ. The CDR3 spans 14 residues. The trim removed 4 bases at V and 4 bases at J, leaving 4 bases unmatched. CDR3 residues: CASSSRGRADTQYF. The CDR3 DNA is TGTGCCAGCAGCTCCAGGGGGCGCGCAGATACGCAGTATTTT.